This T cell receptor (beta chain) originates from a study of OX40 agonist ivuxolimab in advanced cancers. Study as a whole: Eligibility rules accepted prior anti-PD-1, anti-PD-L1 or anti-CTLA-4 therapy, and around 40% had some. Study results and limitations: Among the least clonally expanded were partial responders at 0.1-3.0 mg/kg. Certain nonresponding patients likewise had low normalized T-cell clonal expansion.

The ends lost 6 bases at V and 9 bases at J; junction bases unmatched: 9. The CDR3 is 15 amino acids. Germline assignment: CDR1 MNHNS and CDR2 SASEGT. Produced via immunoSEQ multiplex PCR; TCRdb's table is partial and in-frame only. The sample has 58,000 or so clones; around 81% are singletons. This clone was recorded a few times. The antigen remains undetermined. The chain has TRBV6-1 and TRBJ2-1; TRBD2 aligns across 12 bases. The starting material was CD4+ or CD8+ T cells sorted from blood, obtained in a trial of the OX40 agonist ivuxolimab. The TCR comes from an adult with an advanced solid tumor such as melanoma, head and neck, liver or kidney cancer. The CDR3 sequence: CASSALAGGWGEQFF. In nucleotides, the CDR3 is TGTGCCAGCAGCGCACTAGCGGGGGGCTGGGGTGAGCAGTTCTTC.